These T cell receptor beta chains were read from a single sample in a study of cytomegalovirus exposure and HLA in healthy donors. Produced via immunoSEQ multiplex PCR; TCRdb's table is partial and in-frame only. The table shows approximately 170,000 clones, with roughly 79% occurring only once. The sample taken for sequencing was PBMCs. All receptors derive from a woman in her thirties in good health and CMV-seropositive. Both conserved end residues are part of each CDR3. A D gene is named only where the DNA matches it firmly. Where a row states a size, it is once, few, many or the class of an expanded clone; other rows omit it.

CDR3aa	CDR3nt	d_gene	abundance	v_gene	j_gene
CASRYRTGDGAFF	TGTGCCAGCAGATACCGAACGGGGGATGGAGCTTTCTTT	-	-	TRBV6-5	TRBJ1-1
CASSRQGGGNTEAFF	TGTGCCAGCAGTAGGCAGGGCGGGGGGAACACTGAAGCTTTCTTT	-	-	TRBV6-4	TRBJ1-1
CASSYSITGGTTEAFF	TGTGCCAGCAGTTACTCTATTACAGGGGGCACCACTGAAGCTTTCTTT	TRBD1	-	TRBV6-5	TRBJ1-1
CASRPTGGADEQYF	TGCGCCAGCAGGCCTACAGGGGGCGCGGACGAGCAGTACTTC	TRBD1	-	TRBV5-1	TRBJ2-7
CASSSTGYMNTEAFF	TGCGCCAGCAGCTCGACAGGGTATATGAACACTGAAGCTTTCTTT	TRBD1	once	TRBV5-1	TRBJ1-1
CATSRDRHVETQYF	TGTGCCACCAGCAGAGACAGGCATGTGGAGACCCAGTACTTC	-	-	TRBV15	TRBJ2-5
CASTPTGDHNQPQHF	TGTGCCAGTACCCCGACAGGAGACCACAATCAGCCCCAGCATTTT	-	-	TRBV19	TRBJ1-5
CASSGRGEQFF	TGTGCCAGCAGTGGTAGGGGAGAGCAGTTCTTC	-	-	TRBV2	TRBJ2-1
CASSTAHYNEQFF	TGTGCCAGCAGCACCGCACACTACAATGAGCAGTTCTTC	-	few	TRBV7-6	TRBJ2-1
CASSLVGNSGIIKPWETQYF	TGCGCCAGCAGCTTGGTCGGAAACAGCGGGATAATCAAACCGTGGGAGACCCAGTACTTC	TRBD2	-	TRBV5-1	TRBJ2-5
CASSLGQNTEAFF	TGTGCCAGCAGCTTAGGACAGAACACTGAAGCTTTCTTT	-	few	TRBV7-2	TRBJ1-1
CASSLVLADTQYF	TGTGCCAGCAGTTTAGTTTTAGCCGATACGCAGTATTTT	-	-	TRBV28	TRBJ2-3
CASSHLFRTNYGYTF	TGTGCCAGCAGCCACTTGTTTAGAACTAACTATGGCTACACCTTC	-	-	TRBV11-2	TRBJ1-2
CASSLGVSGANVLTF	TGTGCCAGCAGCTTGGGAGTCTCTGGGGCCAACGTCCTGACTTTC	-	-	TRBV11-2	TRBJ2-6
CASSELGAGSRELFF	TGTGCCAGCAGTGAACTGGGGGCAGGGAGCCGGGAGCTGTTTTTT	-	-	TRBV6-1	TRBJ2-2